These T cell receptor beta chains were read from a single sample in a study of early T cells in non-severe SARS-CoV-2 infection. TCRdb called the 5' RACE reads again in MiXCR, with one record for every CDR3 protein. The profile shows more than 70,000 distinct CDR3 sequences, 10% to 15% of them singletons. The specimen sequenced was whole blood. The receptors shown here come from an adult who was a healthcare worker with PCR-confirmed SARS-CoV-2 infection or an uninfected control (not recorded which). Each CDR3 is given with its conserved first and last residue. Fields, in order: clone size, CDR3 length, V gene, D gene, J gene, CDR3 DNA, CDR3 protein. D genes are given only for firm matches. Only some rows state a clone size, as once, few, many or a class for expanded clones.

clone_size: many; cdr3_length: 12; v_call: TRBV19; d_call: -; j_call: TRBJ2-1; cdr3_nt: TGTGCCAGTAGTACAGGGGCTTATGAGCAGTTCTTC; cdr3_aa: CASSTGAYEQFF
clone_size: few; cdr3_length: 12; v_call: TRBV2; d_call: -; j_call: TRBJ1-1; cdr3_nt: TGTGCCAGCAGTTCCCAATCCGGGTCAGCTTTCTTT; cdr3_aa: CASSSQSGSAFF
clone_size: -; cdr3_length: 13; v_call: TRBV29-1; d_call: -; j_call: TRBJ2-3; cdr3_nt: TGCAGCTTCGGCCTGGGGATTGCAGATACGCAGTATTTT; cdr3_aa: CSFGLGIADTQYF
clone_size: few; cdr3_length: 15; v_call: TRBV11-2; d_call: TRBD2; j_call: TRBJ2-1; cdr3_nt: TGTGCCAGCAGCTCGGGACTAGCGGGGATAAAGGGGCAGTTCTTC; cdr3_aa: CASSSGLAGIKGQFF
clone_size: -; cdr3_length: 13; v_call: TRBV13; d_call: -; j_call: TRBJ2-3; cdr3_nt: TGTGCCAGCAGCTTATTGTCCGCAGATACGCAGTATTTT; cdr3_aa: CASSLLSADTQYF
clone_size: -; cdr3_length: 11; v_call: TRBV11-2; d_call: -; j_call: TRBJ2-5; cdr3_nt: TGTGCCAGCCGCACAGGGGAGGCCCAGTACTTC; cdr3_aa: CASRTGEAQYF
clone_size: many; cdr3_length: 12; v_call: TRBV19; d_call: -; j_call: TRBJ2-1; cdr3_nt: TGTGCCAGTAAGCAAGGAAACAATGAGCAGTTCTTC; cdr3_aa: CASKQGNNEQFF
clone_size: few; cdr3_length: 16; v_call: TRBV12-3/TRBV12-4; d_call: -; j_call: TRBJ2-1; cdr3_nt: TGTGCCAGCAGTTTAGGGGGCGGGAACTCCTACAATGAGCAGTTCTTC; cdr3_aa: CASSLGGGNSYNEQFF
clone_size: few; cdr3_length: 13; v_call: TRBV6-6; d_call: -; j_call: TRBJ1-2; cdr3_nt: TGTGCCAGCAGTGCTGACCCTAACTATGGCTACACCTTC; cdr3_aa: CASSADPNYGYTF
clone_size: -; cdr3_length: 18; v_call: TRBV11-2; d_call: -; j_call: TRBJ2-1; cdr3_nt: TGTGCCAGCAGCCCGTCGGGGCTAGCGCCGAGCTCCTACAATGAGCAGTTCTTC; cdr3_aa: CASSPSGLAPSSYNEQFF
clone_size: -; cdr3_length: 11; v_call: TRBV20-1; d_call: -; j_call: TRBJ2-3; cdr3_nt: TGCAGTGCTAGGCCCACAGATACGCAGTATTTT; cdr3_aa: CSARPTDTQYF
clone_size: -; cdr3_length: 16; v_call: TRBV3-1; d_call: -; j_call: TRBJ2-3; cdr3_nt: TGTGCCAGCAGCTCCTTTCAGGGGAGGGCCACAGATACGCAGTATTTT; cdr3_aa: CASSSFQGRATDTQYF
clone_size: -; cdr3_length: 12; v_call: TRBV9; d_call: -; j_call: TRBJ2-4; cdr3_nt: TGTGCCAGCAAAGGTACCGGGGACATTCAGTACTTC; cdr3_aa: CASKGTGDIQYF
clone_size: -; cdr3_length: 13; v_call: TRBV11-3; d_call: -; j_call: TRBJ2-2; cdr3_nt: TGTGCCAGCAGGGGATCGAACACCGGGGAGCTGTTTTTT; cdr3_aa: CASRGSNTGELFF
clone_size: -; cdr3_length: 16; v_call: TRBV27; d_call: TRBD1; j_call: TRBJ2-5; cdr3_nt: TGTGCCAGCCGGGCCCGAGGGTGGGACAGGGAAGAGACCCAGTACTTC; cdr3_aa: CASRARGWDREETQYF
clone_size: -; cdr3_length: 13; v_call: TRBV20-1; d_call: TRBD2; j_call: TRBJ2-4; cdr3_nt: TGCAGTGCTAGTAGCGGGAGCGAAAACATTCAGTACTTC; cdr3_aa: CSASSGSENIQYF
clone_size: -; cdr3_length: 11; v_call: TRBV29-1; d_call: -; j_call: TRBJ1-1; cdr3_nt: TGCAGCGCCAGGGTGAACACTGAAGCTTTCTTT; cdr3_aa: CSARVNTEAFF
clone_size: large; cdr3_length: 15; v_call: TRBV20-1; d_call: -; j_call: TRBJ2-4; cdr3_nt: TGCAGTGCTAGAGATCTGGACGGTACCAAAAACATTCAGTACTTC; cdr3_aa: CSARDLDGTKNIQYF
clone_size: few; cdr3_length: 14; v_call: TRBV9; d_call: TRBD2; j_call: TRBJ2-1; cdr3_nt: TGTGCCAGCAGCGCCGGACTAGCAGACAATGAGCAGTTCTTC; cdr3_aa: CASSAGLADNEQFF
clone_size: -; cdr3_length: 17; v_call: TRBV7-2; d_call: TRBD2; j_call: TRBJ2-7; cdr3_nt: TGTGCCAGCAGCTTAGTCACTAGCGGGCTGAGCTCCTACGAGCAGTACTTC; cdr3_aa: CASSLVTSGLSSYEQYF
clone_size: few; cdr3_length: 14; v_call: TRBV27; d_call: -; j_call: TRBJ2-2; cdr3_nt: TGTGCCAGCAGTTTATCCCCACTCGCCGGGGAGCTGTTTTTT; cdr3_aa: CASSLSPLAGELFF
clone_size: few; cdr3_length: 12; v_call: TRBV7-2; d_call: -; j_call: TRBJ2-1; cdr3_nt: TGTGCCAGCAGCATTCTTTTGGATGAGCAGTTCTTC; cdr3_aa: CASSILLDEQFF
clone_size: -; cdr3_length: 13; v_call: TRBV7-2; d_call: -; j_call: TRBJ1-6; cdr3_nt: TGTGCCAGCAGCCACGGGTCCGACTCACCCCTCCACTTT; cdr3_aa: CASSHGSDSPLHF
clone_size: -; cdr3_length: 13; v_call: TRBV5-5; d_call: -; j_call: TRBJ2-7; cdr3_nt: TGTGCCAGCAGCTTGGGGGAAGCCTACGAGCAGTACTTC; cdr3_aa: CASSLGEAYEQYF
clone_size: -; cdr3_length: 12; v_call: TRBV18; d_call: -; j_call: TRBJ2-5; cdr3_nt: TGTGCCAGCTCACCACCAGGAGAGACCCAGTACTTC; cdr3_aa: CASSPPGETQYF
clone_size: many; cdr3_length: 15; v_call: TRBV2; d_call: -; j_call: TRBJ2-3; cdr3_nt: TGTGCCAGCAGCAAAATCGGACGAGACACAGATACGCAGTATTTT; cdr3_aa: CASSKIGRDTDTQYF
clone_size: -; cdr3_length: 15; v_call: TRBV20-1; d_call: -; j_call: TRBJ2-1; cdr3_nt: TGCAGTGCTAGTGAAACTAAACCCTTCTACAATGAGCAGTTCTTC; cdr3_aa: CSASETKPFYNEQFF
clone_size: many; cdr3_length: 17; v_call: TRBV7-9; d_call: TRBD2; j_call: TRBJ2-1; cdr3_nt: TGTGCCAGCAGCCAAAAGAGGGCTAGCGGGAGATCCGGTGAGCAGTTCTTC; cdr3_aa: CASSQKRASGRSGEQFF
clone_size: -; cdr3_length: 15; v_call: TRBV18; d_call: -; j_call: TRBJ1-2; cdr3_nt: TGTGCCAGCTCGGGGCCCTCCGGGACGCCTTTCGGCTACACCTTC; cdr3_aa: CASSGPSGTPFGYTF
clone_size: -; cdr3_length: 15; v_call: TRBV4-3; d_call: TRBD2; j_call: TRBJ2-7; cdr3_nt: TGCGCCAGCAGCCAAGATCGGGGACTAGCGGTGCAGCAGTACTTC; cdr3_aa: CASSQDRGLAVQQYF
clone_size: -; cdr3_length: 15; v_call: TRBV10-3; d_call: -; j_call: TRBJ1-4; cdr3_nt: TGTGCCATCAGTCGGACAGCGGCAACTAATGAAAAACTGTTTTTT; cdr3_aa: CAISRTAATNEKLFF
clone_size: many; cdr3_length: 15; v_call: TRBV10-3; d_call: -; j_call: TRBJ2-3; cdr3_nt: TGTGCCATCAGTGACGCACGGGCAACCACAGATACGCAGTATTTT; cdr3_aa: CAISDARATTDTQYF
clone_size: -; cdr3_length: 13; v_call: TRBV29-1; d_call: -; j_call: TRBJ2-7; cdr3_nt: TGCAGCGTGGAGGGGACACCCCCCTACGAGCAGTACTTC; cdr3_aa: CSVEGTPPYEQYF
clone_size: many; cdr3_length: 15; v_call: TRBV18; d_call: -; j_call: TRBJ1-5; cdr3_nt: TGTGCCAGCTCACCATCCGGACAGATTAATCAGCCCCAGCATTTT; cdr3_aa: CASSPSGQINQPQHF
clone_size: many; cdr3_length: 15; v_call: TRBV5-6; d_call: -; j_call: TRBJ2-3; cdr3_nt: TGTGCCAGCAGCTTTAGCCCAGGAAGCACAGATACGCAGTATTTT; cdr3_aa: CASSFSPGSTDTQYF
clone_size: -; cdr3_length: 17; v_call: TRBV12-3/TRBV12-4; d_call: -; j_call: TRBJ2-7; cdr3_nt: TGTGCCAGCAGTCGTAAGGACAGCCCCGGCAGCTCCTACGAGCAGTACTTC; cdr3_aa: CASSRKDSPGSSYEQYF
clone_size: few; cdr3_length: 17; v_call: TRBV20-1; d_call: TRBD1; j_call: TRBJ2-7; cdr3_nt: TGCAGTGCTAGAGGGCCCACACAGGGGACCAGCTCCTACGAGCAGTACTTC; cdr3_aa: CSARGPTQGTSSYEQYF
clone_size: -; cdr3_length: 15; v_call: TRBV5-1; d_call: TRBD2; j_call: TRBJ2-7; cdr3_nt: TGCGCCAGGGATGTAAAACTAGCGGAGTACTACGAGCAGTACTTC; cdr3_aa: CARDVKLAEYYEQYF
clone_size: many; cdr3_length: 13; v_call: TRBV20-1; d_call: TRBD2; j_call: TRBJ2-3; cdr3_nt: TGCAGTGCGGAGCGGGAGAGGAGGGATACGCAGTATTTT; cdr3_aa: CSAERERRDTQYF
clone_size: few; cdr3_length: 16; v_call: TRBV27; d_call: TRBD2; j_call: TRBJ2-1; cdr3_nt: TGTGCCAGCAGTGGGGACGGGACTAGGGGGAGCTATGAGCAGTTCTTC; cdr3_aa: CASSGDGTRGSYEQFF
clone_size: many; cdr3_length: 17; v_call: TRBV18; d_call: TRBD1; j_call: TRBJ2-2; cdr3_nt: TGTGCCAGCTCGAAGGGACAGAAAATTTTAAACACCGGGGAGCTGTTTTTT; cdr3_aa: CASSKGQKILNTGELFF
clone_size: many; cdr3_length: 12; v_call: TRBV19; d_call: -; j_call: TRBJ1-1; cdr3_nt: TGTGCCAGTAGTGCGGGGAACACTGAAGCTTTCTTT; cdr3_aa: CASSAGNTEAFF
clone_size: few; cdr3_length: 15; v_call: TRBV29-1; d_call: TRBD2; j_call: TRBJ2-1; cdr3_nt: TGCAGCGCCAAATCTAGCGGAGTCTCCTACAATGAGCAGTTCTTC; cdr3_aa: CSAKSSGVSYNEQFF
clone_size: few; cdr3_length: 11; v_call: TRBV20-1; d_call: -; j_call: TRBJ1-1; cdr3_nt: TGCAGTGCTACCGACCGCTTTGAAGCTTTCTTT; cdr3_aa: CSATDRFEAFF
clone_size: -; cdr3_length: 14; v_call: TRBV5-6; d_call: -; j_call: TRBJ2-5; cdr3_nt: TGTGCCAGCAGCTTGGGTGACGGTGCGGAGACCCAGTACTTC; cdr3_aa: CASSLGDGAETQYF
clone_size: many; cdr3_length: 15; v_call: TRBV7-9; d_call: -; j_call: TRBJ2-7; cdr3_nt: TGTGCCACCTCGGGGTCAGCGATTGGGTACTACGAGCAGTACTTC; cdr3_aa: CATSGSAIGYYEQYF